These 21 T cell receptor beta chains originate from one sample sequenced in a study of blood T cell repertoires in COVID-19. Generated by immunoSEQ multiplex PCR, the TCRdb table keeps only in-frame clones and is missing some. Of some 42,000 clones listed, roughly 85% are singletons. The sequenced sample consisted of peripheral blood. The receptors originated from a woman aged 65 to 85 in a cohort sampled during active COVID-19.

V usage is TRBV4-1 and J usage is TRBJ2-7, with TRBD1 as a possible D gene (7 bases). V was cut by 1 base and J by 3 bases, with 16 bases left in between. Germline CDR1 is MGHRA and CDR2 is YSYEKL. This CDR3 region has 16 residues. The CDR3 loop is CASSQGGGWGGYEQYF. The DNA of the CDR3 is TGCGCCAGCAGCCAAGGAGGGGGCTGGGGAGGCTACGAGCAGTACTTC.

The rearrangement links TRBV7-9 to TRBJ1-6; maybe TRBD1 (6 bases). Germline-derived CDR1 and CDR2 are SEHNR and FQNEAQ (reference sequence). This CDR3 has 15 residues. The V end lost 5 bases, the J end lost 5 bases, and 13 bases lay between the germline ends. The CDR3: CASSRGGADNSPLHF. The CDR3 region has the DNA TGTGCCAGCAGCCGGGGGGGGGCTGATAATTCACCCCTCCACTTT.

The chain employs TRBV7-2 and TRBJ1-4, with 7 bases identical to TRBD1. The CDR3 runs 15 residues. Germline loops: CDR1 SGHTA, CDR2 FQGNSA. Losses at the gene ends were 2 bases for V and 6 bases for J; bases not matched to a gene: 6. CDR3 region: CASSLFLTGDEKLFF. The CDR3 DNA sequence: TGTGCCAGCAGCTTATTTTTAACAGGGGATGAAAAACTGTTTTTT. Variable domain in full (rest from reference TRBV7-2 and TRBJ1-4): GAGVSQSPSNKVTEKGKDVELRCDPISGHTALYWYRQSLGQGLEFLIYFQGNSAPDKSGLPSDRFSAERTGGSVSTLTIQRTQQEDSAVYLCASSLFLTGDEKLFFGSGTQLSVL.

As DNA, the CDR3 is TGTGCCAGCAGCTTGGGGACAGCGAACACTGAAGCTTTCTTT. This sequence encodes CASSLGTANTEAFF. This chain links TRBV5-5 with TRBJ1-1; D might be TRBD1 (6 bases). V was trimmed by 0 bases and J by 1 base, leaving 7 bases between them. The germline V gene has CDR1 SGHKS and CDR2 YYEKEE (reference sequence). The CDR3 totals 14 residues.

The chain links TRBV10-3 to TRBJ2-7; D call uncertain. V was trimmed by 0 bases and J by 2 bases, leaving 2 bases between them. This CDR3 has 12 residues. Germline V gene sequence: CDR1 ENHRY, CDR2 SYGVKD. Here the CDR3 reads CAISESAYEQYF. CDR3 in DNA: TGTGCCATCAGTGAGTCCGCCTACGAGCAGTACTTC.

A few counts support this clone. V usage is TRBV5-5 and J usage is TRBJ2-2; D is undetermined. The CDR3 runs 16 residues. V gave up 0 bases and J gave up 0 bases, with 9 bases separating them. In germline, CDR1 is SGHKS, CDR2 YYEKEE (reference sequence). The CDR3 protein is CASSLALKTNTGELFF. The CDR3 nucleotides read TGTGCCAGCAGCTTGGCACTCAAGACGAACACCGGGGAGCTGTTTTTT.

V gene TRBV5-8 combines with J gene TRBJ1-2; the D gene is possibly TRBD1 (6 bases). The CDR3 is 15 residues long. V lost 5 bases, J lost 4 bases, and 18 bases lay in between. Germline V gene data show CDR1 as SGHTS and CDR2 as YDEGEE. The CDR3 here is CASRPWDTQVYGYTF. The DNA for the CDR3 is TGTGCCAGCAGGCCTTGGGACACGCAAGTCTATGGCTACACCTTC.

The chain joins TRBV29-1 to TRBJ2-3; unclear D gene. Trimming removed 4 bases from V and 0 bases from J, with 11 bases in between. The germline V gene has CDR1 SQVTM and CDR2 ANQGSEA. This CDR3 has 14 residues. The CDR3 spells CSVARSFSTDTQYF. The DNA of the CDR3 is TGCAGCGTTGCCAGATCGTTTAGCACAGATACGCAGTATTTT.

V gene TRBV28 combines with J gene TRBJ2-3; D might be TRBD1 (6 bases). Germline V lookup: CDR1 MDHEN, CDR2 SYDVKM. The ends were cut back, 5 bases at V and 4 bases at J, with 13 bases in the middle. The CDR3 covers 14 residues. The chain's CDR3 is CASSGGEGADTQYF. The CDR3 DNA follows: TGTGCCAGCAGTGGGGGTGAGGGGGCAGATACGCAGTATTTT.

This clone has just a few counts. The V gene is TRBV7-9, the J gene TRBJ2-1; TRBD1 matches at 7 bases. The V and J ends lost 6 bases and 7 bases, in that order; junction bases with no gene match: 6. CDR1 is SEHNR, CDR2 FQNEAQ, per germline (reference sequence). This CDR3 contains 13 residues. The CDR3 nucleotides are TGTGCCAGCAGAGGGGGCGCGAAGAATGAGCAGTTCTTC. Amino acid sequence: CASRGGAKNEQFF.

This rearrangement joins TRBV18 to TRBJ1-1; D is ambiguous. V gave up 3 bases and J gave up 0 bases, with 5 bases separating them. The germline gives CDR1 KGHSH, CDR2 LQKENI. The CDR3 has 13 residues. As DNA, the CDR3 is TGTGCCAGCTCACCTCAAATGAACACTGAAGCTTTCTTT. Its translation is CASSPQMNTEAFF. Looking up the rest from reference TRBV18 and TRBJ1-1 gives the full variable domain: NAGVMQNPRHLVRRRGQEARLRCSPMKGHSHVYWYRQLPEEGLKFMVYLQKENIIDESGMPKERFSAEFPKEGPSILRIQQVVRGDSAAYFCASSPQMNTEAFFGQGTRLTVV.

This clone was picked up one time. This chain uses TRBV24-1 with TRBJ2-5, with 7 bases fitting TRBD1. J gave up 4 bases and V 4 bases, and 8 bases lay outside the gene matches. CDR1 is KGHDR, CDR2 SFDVKD, per germline. The CDR3 covers 15 residues. CDR3 DNA: TGTGCCACCAGTGAATCTGACAGGGCTGGAGAGACCCAGTACTTC. Translated: CATSESDRAGETQYF.

The CDR3 DNA is TGTGCCAGTGACCCTGGACAGGGGGTTAACTATGGCTACACCTTC. It codes for CASDPGQGVNYGYTF. The gene calls are TRBV19 and TRBJ1-2, with 10 bases aligning to TRBD1. The germline CDR1 and CDR2 sequences are LNHDA and SQIVND (reference sequence). The trim removed 8 bases at V and 1 base at J, leaving 7 bases unmatched. This CDR3 comprises 15 residues.

The chain uses TRBV28 and TRBJ1-1; D not resolved. The CDR3 is 15 amino acids. Per germline, CDR1 MDHEN and CDR2 SYDVKM. V lost 3 bases, J lost 1 base, and 12 bases lay in between. The CDR3 protein is CASSFNRGRNTEAFF. DNA of the CDR3: TGTGCCAGCAGTTTCAACCGCGGGAGGAACACTGAAGCTTTCTTT.

The V call is TRBV10-3, the J call TRBJ2-7, with a weak D call TRBD1 (5 bases). Deletions cut 3 bases from V and 2 bases from J, with 8 bases between. Germline V CDR1 and CDR2: ENHRY, SYGVKD. This CDR3 contains 13 residues. CDR3 residues: CAISDGRAYEQYF. DNA for the CDR3: TGTGCCATCAGTGATGGCAGGGCCTACGAGCAGTACTTC.

The chain carries TRBV28 and TRBJ2-1; D ambiguous. The V end was cut by 5 bases, the J end by 0 bases, with 11 bases between. CDR3 length equals 15 residues. Germline lookup yields CDR1 MDHEN and CDR2 SYDVKM. In DNA form, the CDR3 reads TGTGCCAGCAGTCCCAGGCTTTCCTCCTACAATGAGCAGTTCTTC. This sequence encodes CASSPRLSSYNEQFF.

The genes are TRBV7-2 and TRBJ2-5; D might be TRBD2 (6 bases). CDR1 and CDR2 (germline): SGHTA, FQGNSA. The CDR3 has 13 amino acids. Trimming stripped 4 bases from V and 4 bases from J, with 10 bases between. CDR3 bases: TGTGCCAGCAGCTCCGGCGGGGTAGAGACCCAGTACTTC. Translation gives CASSSGGVETQYF.

The chain employs TRBV7-2 and TRBJ1-6; D not certain. The V end was cut by 5 bases, the J end by 5 bases, with 16 bases between. Looked up from germline, CDR1 is SGHTA and CDR2 is FQGNSA. The length of the CDR3 is 16 residues. CDR3 in amino acids: CASSPRGPGNNSPLHF. CDR3 coding DNA: TGTGCCAGCAGCCCCCGTGGGCCGGGGAATAATTCACCCCTCCACTTT.

This clone occurred a few times. The CDR3 region is CASSTRGPHTGELFF. Written as DNA, the CDR3 is TGTGCCAGCAGTACGCGGGGACCCCACACCGGGGAGCTGTTTTTT. This chain connects TRBV11-1 to TRBJ2-2; D is perhaps TRBD2 (6 bases). Germline V gives CDR1 SGHAT, CDR2 FQDESV (reference sequence). The length of the CDR3 is 15 residues. With 6 bases removed from V and 3 bases from J, the gap between germline ends came to 14 bases.

The chain couples TRBV15 to TRBJ2-5, with D maybe TRBD2 (6 bases). Trimming took off 4 bases at V and 5 bases at J, with 14 bases between the two ends. Germline V gene data show CDR1 as LNHNV and CDR2 as YYDKDF (reference sequence). CDR3 length equals 14 residues. CDR3 DNA sequence: TGTGCCACCAGCAAAAGACGGGGGTGGGAGACCCAGTACTTC. Translation: CATSKRRGWETQYF.

The V gene is TRBV28, the J gene TRBJ1-2; TRBD1 agrees at 8 bases. CDR3 length: 14 residues. Per germline, CDR1 MDHEN and CDR2 SYDVKM. The V gene end was trimmed by 6 bases and the J gene end by 7 bases; junction bases not matched to a gene: 10. CDR3 sequence (DNA): TGTGCCAGCAGCTACCGGGACAGGTATGCTGGCTACACCTTC. It yields the protein CASSYRDRYAGYTF.